This T cell receptor beta chain came from a study of STAT5B mutations in CD4+ large granular lymphocyte leukemia. Study-level results: Patient CD4-sorted repertoires looked more clonal than healthy CD4+ repertoires, even without putative leukemic clones.

CDR3 length: 15 amino acids. Looked up from germline, CDR1 is MNHNS and CDR2 is SASEGT. V was clipped by 7 bases and J by 1 base, with 17 bases between them. Clones were sequenced by immunoSEQ multiplex PCR, and TCRdb holds only the in-frame ones, with some missing. This table has around 30,000 clones, over 80% appearing once. In its sample, this clone was seen a few times. What it binds is unknown. The receptor's source is a human donor in good health. The sample taken for sequencing was CD4+ T cells from blood buffy coats. The gene calls are TRBV6-1 and TRBJ2-7; D is perhaps TRBD1 (6 bases). The CDR3 DNA follows: TGTGCCAGCATCGCTACAGGGAGCGGATCCTACGAGCAGTACTTC. This codes for CASIATGSGSYEQYF.